This T cell receptor (beta chain) derives from a study of neurological immune-mediated disorders. Whole-study findings and limits: In HTLV-1-associated myelopathy, TCR clonal expansion was greatest, and in multiple sclerosis it was least, below healthy controls.

Unsorted libraries were generated from 2 million PBMCs held at -80 degrees C. 5'RACE generated cDNA with 10-nucleotide random UMIs. TCRdb reprocessed the 5' RACE reads via MiXCR and lists one record per CDR3 protein. The sample records 75,000 to 95,000 distinct CDR3 sequences, approximately 17% being singletons. At least ten counts were recorded for this clonotype. Its antigen is not identified. The V segment lost 6 bases and the J segment 7 bases; nucleotides outside the gene matches: 6. CDR3 length: 14 residues. Germline CDR1 reads LNHNV; CDR2 reads YYDKDF (reference sequence). V and J are TRBV15 and TRBJ1-4; TRBD1 matches at 9 bases. The sequenced sample was PBMCs. This clonotype was sampled from a woman between 40 and 55 years old in good health. The CDR3 is CATRRGQGGEKLFF. The DNA for the CDR3 is TGTGCCACCAGACGGGGACAGGGTGGTGAAAAACTGTTTTTT.